The clone carrying this T cell receptor beta chain was seen repeatedly, ten times or more. Each CDR3 protein gets one entry after TCRdb re-called the 5' RACE reads with MiXCR. The sample carries more than 20,000 distinct CDR3 sequences, 4% to 6% recorded once. The data were obtained in a study of T cells after yellow fever vaccination. Study-wide context: Low-cell-number fractions underwent preparation using SMART-Seq v4 Ultra Low Input.

Study results and limitations: Clones from primary vaccination mostly reappeared after the booster (less than 98% CD4, approximately 88% CD8). Weaker, the secondary response had a peak occurring faster, on day 5 versus 15.

This specimen consisted of PBMCs, either bulk or a sorted T-cell subset (CD4+, CD8+, memory, or dextramer-sorted; not recorded which), obtained approximately 40 days after the first yellow fever vaccination. This sequence originates from a man aged 18-30 years who received the YFV17D yellow fever vaccine.

The CDR3 here is CASSLEGVVSYEQYF. The DNA for the CDR3 is TGTGCCAGCAGCTTAGAGGGGGTAGTCTCCTACGAGCAGTACTTC. This chain uses TRBV11-2 with TRBJ2-7; D assignment may be TRBD1 or TRBD2 (5 bases each). The CDR3 is 15 amino acids. V lost 0 bases and J 0 bases, leaving 9 bases between the germline ends. Germline CDR1 and CDR2: SGHAT and FQNNGV.